The 25 T cell receptor beta chains below were found in one sample sequenced in a study of regulatory T cells in long-lasting Graves disease (dated by TCRdb to the early 2020s). Library prep was done by multiplex PCR. The run used an Illumina HiSeq 4000. iRepertoire HTBI primers and Arm-PCR amplification of CDR3 regions were used to construct TCR beta libraries. The public reads were quality trimmed at Q25 with fastp and then assembled into clones with MiXCR by TCRdb, keeping productive beta chains. Each entry merges the rows of one CDR3 protein and shows their most common DNA and genes. This sample lists about 380,000 distinct CDR3 sequences; roughly a sixth were detected once. The top ten clones comprise 22% of the sample. The time point label, as the study defines it: newly diagnosed GD, antithyroid drugs for less than 3 months. For both TCR sequencing and RNA sequencing, RNA was extracted from PBMCs in TRIzol.

The sample was peripheral blood mononuclear cells (PBMCs), taken at new diagnosis, from a patient treated with antithyroid drugs. These receptor sequences come from a female donor with Graves disease.

This clonotype was counted at least ten times. This rearrangement joins TRBV30 to TRBJ2-7; 8 nucleotides align to TRBD1. V lost 0 bases to trimming and J lost 2 bases; unmatched junction nucleotides: 9. This CDR3 is 16 amino acids long. Germline V lookup: CDR1 GTSNPN, CDR2 SVGIG (reference sequence). This CDR3 reads CAWSVRFGTGTYEQYF. Here the CDR3 DNA reads TGTGCCTGGAGTGTAAGGTTCGGGACAGGCACCTACGAGCAGTACTTC.

This clonotype was detected ten times or more. The V and J genes are TRBV12-3 or TRBV12-4 and TRBJ1-1, with 7 bases lining up with TRBD1. This CDR3 comprises 19 residues. Germline trimming cut 5 bases from V and 0 bases from J; bases unmatched to any gene: 18. The CDR3: CASSPDRGWTGYLNTEAFF. The CDR3 coding sequence is TGTGCCAGCAGTCCCGATCGAGGGTGGACAGGCTACCTGAACACTGAAGCTTTCTTT.

In this sample, this clonotype turned up many times. The genes are TRBV7-8 and TRBJ1-6, with D unclear. Germline V CDR1 and CDR2: SGHVS, FQNEAQ. The CDR3 is 13 amino acids. V was cut by 5 bases and J by 13 bases, with 15 bases left in between. The CDR3 sequence is CASSLVLSLPLHF. CDR3 DNA: TGTGCCAGCAGCCTGGTCCTCTCTCTTCCCCTCCACTTT.

This clonotype was observed at least ten times. The rearrangement links TRBV28 to TRBJ2-3, with TRBD1 matching over 8 bases. The V and J ends lost 2 bases and 2 bases, in that order; junction bases with no gene match: 6. The CDR3 is 16 amino acids. Germline CDR1 is MDHEN and CDR2 is SYDVKM. The CDR3, as DNA: TGTGCCAGCAGTTTAGGACAGGGACTCATCACAGATACGCAGTATTTT. This encodes CASSLGQGLITDTQYF.

There are many counts of this clonotype. V gene TRBV5-1 combines with J gene TRBJ2-3; 11 bases align to TRBD2. This CDR3 comprises 17 residues. Trimming at V came to 1 base and at J to 3 bases, leaving 7 bases not matched to a gene. Germline CDR1 reads SGHRS; CDR2 reads YFSETQ. CDR3 coding DNA: TGCGCCAGCAGCTTGTTCACTAGCGGGAGAGGAACAGATACGCAGTATTTT. Residues: CASSLFTSGRGTDTQYF.

This clonotype showed up just a few times. One base separates it from a far larger clone, so it is likely a read error. The chain is built from TRBV5-1 and TRBJ2-7, with 8 bases that match TRBD1. The CDR3 covers 14 residues. J lost 7 bases, V lost 7 bases, and 13 bases had no gene match. From germline, CDR1 is SGHRS and CDR2 YFSETQ. CDR3 sequence: CASDPGQEYNEQYF. The CDR3 DNA reads TGCGCCAGCGATCCGGGACAGGAATACAATGAGCAGTACTTC.

This clonotype was seen at least ten times. The J gene is TRBJ1-5, the V gene TRBV15; D call uncertain. There are 14 residues in the CDR3. Germline V gives CDR1 LNHNV, CDR2 YYDKDF (reference sequence). The V and J ends lost 0 bases and 1 base respectively, with 4 bases between them. The CDR3 sequence: CATSRDRSNQPQHF. The CDR3 DNA reads as TGTGCCACCAGCAGAGATAGGAGCAATCAGCCCCAGCATTTT. The full variable domain, its missing parts supplied by reference TRBV15 and TRBJ1-5, is DAMVIQNPRYQVTQFGKPVTLSCSQTLNHNVMYWYQQKSSQAPKLLFHYYDKDFNNEADTPDNFQSRRPNTSFCFLDIRSPGLGDTAMYLCATSRDRSNQPQHFGDGTRLSIL.

This clonotype was seen a few times. This chain uses TRBV18 with TRBJ1-5; no definite D call. V lost 3 bases to trimming and J lost 3 bases, with 12 bases between them. This CDR3 has 15 amino acids. The germline V gene encodes CDR1 KGHSH and CDR2 LQKENI. The CDR3 DNA is TGTGCCAGCTCACCTTACAGAACCCCCAATCAGCCCCAGCATTTT. This translates into CASSPYRTPNQPQHF.

Many counts were recorded for this clonotype. V gene TRBV27 combines with J gene TRBJ1-2; no definite D call. The V end was cut by 2 bases, the J end by 3 bases, with 7 bases between. Germline CDR1 MNHEY, CDR2 SMNVEV (reference sequence). This CDR3 region has 13 residues. The CDR3 region has the DNA TGTGCCAGCAGTTTAAAAGAGGACTATGGCTACACCTTC. This translates into CASSLKEDYGYTF.

The table lists this clonotype with many counts. V and J are TRBV10-1 and TRBJ2-5; D is unresolved. Germline assignment: CDR1 WNHNN and CDR2 SYGVQD (reference sequence). The V end was cut by 11 bases, the J end by 0 bases, with 4 bases between. The CDR3 is 10 amino acids. The CDR3 region has the DNA TGCGCCGGGTACCAAGAGACCCAGTACTTC. It yields the protein CAGYQETQYF.

This clonotype was seen a handful of times. The rearrangement joins TRBV19 to TRBJ1-1; 7 positions agree with TRBD1. Per germline, CDR1 LNHDA and CDR2 SQIVND (reference sequence). The CDR3 runs to 15 residues. Trimming at V came to 7 bases and at J to 1 base, leaving 9 bases not matched to a gene. CDR3 nucleotides: TGTGCCAGTACCAGGACAGGACGAGAGAACACTGAAGCTTTCTTT. Amino acids: CASTRTGRENTEAFF.

This clonotype was seen many times. The chain combines TRBV18 with TRBJ1-1; no reliable D call. Germline lookup yields CDR1 KGHSH and CDR2 LQKENI. V was clipped by 2 bases and J by 3 bases, with 7 bases between them. This CDR3 has 13 amino acids. CDR3 nucleotide sequence: TGTGCCAGCTCACCATCTCGGGACACTGAAGCTTTCTTT. Its translation is CASSPSRDTEAFF.

As for this clonotype: A much larger clone differs by one base, so this may be a read error. This chain links TRBV27 with TRBJ1-2, with D possibly TRBD1 on 5 matching bases. CDR1 is MNHEY, CDR2 SMNVEV, per germline (reference sequence). The CDR3 runs 13 residues. CDR3 coding DNA: TGTGCCAGCAGATCAGGGTTTAGCTATGGCTACGCCTTC. Translated, it gives CASRSGFSYGYAF.

The J gene is TRBJ1-4, the V gene TRBV2; D not resolved. Germline CDR1 SNHLY, CDR2 FYNNEI. The V gene lost 7 bases and the J gene lost 7 bases, with 16 bases spanning the gap. CDR3 length equals 14 residues. CDR3 protein: CASIPESQSEKLFF. The CDR3 coding sequence is TGTGCCAGCATTCCTGAGTCGCAGTCTGAAAAACTGTTTTTT.

The table lists this clonotype with many counts. The chain carries TRBV7-3 and TRBJ2-3, with TRBD2 matching over 8 bases. The V gene's germline CDR1 is SGHTA and CDR2 FQGTGA. Trimming cost V 4 bases and J 3 bases; bases outside gene matches: 9. This CDR3 spans 16 amino acids. The DNA of the CDR3 is TGTGCCAGCAGCTCGGACGGGGGGGCCCCAACAGATACGCAGTATTTT. As protein: CASSSDGGAPTDTQYF. The full variable domain, its missing parts supplied by reference TRBV7-3 and TRBJ2-3, is GAGVSQTPSNKVTEKGKYVELRCDPISGHTALYWYRQSLGQGPEFLIYFQGTGAADDSGLPNDRFFAVRPEGSVSTLKIQRTERGDSAVYLCASSSDGGAPTDTQYFGPGTRLTVL.

This clonotype was observed many times. The CDR3: CAWSDGYDNEQFF. DNA of the CDR3: TGTGCCTGGAGTGACGGGTACGACAATGAGCAGTTCTTC. This sequence joins TRBV30 and TRBJ2-1; the D is unclear. V lost 1 base and J 5 bases, leaving 9 bases between the germline ends. The CDR3 runs to 13 residues. Germline V lookup: CDR1 GTSNPN, CDR2 SVGIG (reference sequence).

This clonotype has a handful of counts. J is TRBJ2-4 and V is TRBV9, with 9 positions matching TRBD2. Germline CDR1 and CDR2: SGDLS and YYNGEE. The J segment lost 15 bases and the V segment lost 3 bases, leaving 10 bases of the junction unmatched. The CDR3 is made up of 13 amino acids. CDR3 nucleotide sequence: TGTGCCAGCAGCGAAATTAGCGGGAGTTGGGGGTACTTC. This gives the protein CASSEISGSWGYF.

This clonotype came up many times. DNA for the CDR3: TGTGCCAGCAGCCCAGAAGGAGTAGGGACTGTTACCTACGAGCAGTACTTC. Translated, it gives CASSPEGVGTVTYEQYF. V and J are TRBV3-1 and TRBJ2-7; D may be TRBD2 (6 bases). V lost 4 bases to trimming and J lost 2 bases, with 21 bases between them. The CDR3 extends over 17 amino acids. Looked up from germline, CDR1 is LGHDT and CDR2 is YNNKEL (reference sequence).

This clonotype was seen at least ten times. The chain links TRBV7-9 to TRBJ2-2; 7 positions match TRBD2. J gave up 5 bases and V 1 base, and 1 base lay outside the gene matches. Germline values: CDR1 SEHNR, CDR2 FQNEAQ (reference sequence). This CDR3 is 14 amino acids long. CDR3 DNA sequence: TGTGCCAGCAGCTTAGGGGGGGGGACCGGGGAGCTGTTTTTT. It codes for CASSLGGGTGELFF.

This clonotype was counted between two and nine times. A read error may account for a junction end that differs from germline. The chain links TRBV5-6 to TRBJ1-2; D is possibly TRBD1 (6 bases). The length of the CDR3 is 14 residues. Germline lookup yields CDR1 SGHDT and CDR2 YYEEEE. CDR3 DNA sequence: TGTGCCAGCAGCTTGGCCGGACAGAACTATGGCTACGCCTTC. Protein sequence: CASSLAGQNYGYAF.

This clonotype was observed many times. An end of the junction differs from the germline gene, which may be a read error. The chain employs TRBV27 and TRBJ2-5; D tentatively reads TRBD1 or TRBD2 (5 bases each). The CDR3 covers 15 residues. The germline V gene has CDR1 MNHEY and CDR2 SMNVEV (reference sequence). The CDR3 loop is CASSVSRDGVVTQYF. The CDR3 DNA sequence: TGTGCCAGCAGTGTATCTCGGGACGGAGTAGTGACCCAGTACTTC.

Details on this clonotype: Germline and junction disagree at one end, which may indicate a read error. The CDR3 sequence is CASGLVVRGERFF. The CDR3 DNA sequence: TGTGCTAGTGGTTTGGTAGTCAGGGGGGAGCGGTTCTTC. The rearrangement uses TRBV12-5 and TRBJ2-1; TRBD1 might be the D (7 bases). The germline CDR1 and CDR2 sequences are LGHNT and FRNRAP. This CDR3 contains 13 residues.

This clonotype has ten or more counts. This rearrangement joins TRBV10-2 to TRBJ2-4; 7 bases match TRBD2. Germline-derived CDR1 and CDR2 are WSHSY and SAAADI. Trimming removed 4 bases from V and 1 base from J; junction bases left unmatched: 7. This CDR3 contains 16 residues. For the CDR3, the DNA is TGCGCCAGCAGTGGATCGGGGGGTCTGGCCAAAAACATTCAGTACTTC. Residues: CASSGSGGLAKNIQYF.

This clonotype has a count of ten or more. The chain recombines TRBV2 with TRBJ1-3; a possible D gene is TRBD1 (5 bases). Trimming took 10 bases from V and 2 from J, leaving 15 bases between them. CDR1 and CDR2 from the germline V gene are SNHLY and FYNNEI. This CDR3 is 14 amino acids long. The CDR3 DNA is TGTGCCACTCGCCCCCAGGGAACTGGAAACACCATATATTTT. It is translated as CATRPQGTGNTIYF.

This clonotype was counted between two and nine times. The chain employs TRBV27 and TRBJ2-2; tentatively, D is TRBD2 (5 bases). There are 14 residues in the CDR3. V was shortened by 6 bases and J by 4 bases, with 12 bases between the two germline ends. The germline gives CDR1 MNHEY, CDR2 SMNVEV (reference sequence). The CDR3 bases are TGTGCCAGCAGGATGGGAGTCTCCACCGGGGAGCTGTTTTTT. Encoded protein: CASRMGVSTGELFF.